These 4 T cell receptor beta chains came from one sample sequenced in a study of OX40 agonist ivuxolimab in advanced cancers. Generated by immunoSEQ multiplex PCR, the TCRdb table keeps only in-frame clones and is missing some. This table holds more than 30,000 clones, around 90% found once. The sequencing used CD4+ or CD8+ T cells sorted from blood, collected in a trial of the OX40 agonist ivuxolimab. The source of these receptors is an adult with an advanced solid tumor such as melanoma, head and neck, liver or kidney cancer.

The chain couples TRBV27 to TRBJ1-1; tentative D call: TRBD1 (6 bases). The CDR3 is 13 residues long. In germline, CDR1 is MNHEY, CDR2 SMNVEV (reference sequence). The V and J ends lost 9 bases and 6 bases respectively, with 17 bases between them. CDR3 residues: CARINRASAEAFF. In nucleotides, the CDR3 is TGTGCCAGGATCAACAGGGCTTCAGCTGAAGCTTTCTTT.

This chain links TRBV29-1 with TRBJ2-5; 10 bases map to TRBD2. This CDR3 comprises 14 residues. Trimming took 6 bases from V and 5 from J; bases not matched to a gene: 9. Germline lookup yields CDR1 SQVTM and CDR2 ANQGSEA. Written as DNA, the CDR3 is TGCAGCGTAGGGAGCGGGGGGGCCTTGGAGACCCAGTACTTC. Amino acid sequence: CSVGSGGALETQYF. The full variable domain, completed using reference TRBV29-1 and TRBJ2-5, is SAVISQKPSRDICQRGTSLTIQCQVDSQVTMMFWYRQQPGQSLTLIATANQGSEATYESGFVIDKFPISRPNLTFSTLTVSNMSPEDSSIYLCSVGSGGALETQYFGPGTRLLVL.

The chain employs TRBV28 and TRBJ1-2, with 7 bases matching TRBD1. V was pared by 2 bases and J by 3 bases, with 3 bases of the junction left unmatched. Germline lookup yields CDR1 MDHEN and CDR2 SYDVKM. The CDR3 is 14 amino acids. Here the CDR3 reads CASSLIGGYYGYTF. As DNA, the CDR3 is TGTGCCAGCAGTTTAATAGGGGGCTACTATGGCTACACCTTC.

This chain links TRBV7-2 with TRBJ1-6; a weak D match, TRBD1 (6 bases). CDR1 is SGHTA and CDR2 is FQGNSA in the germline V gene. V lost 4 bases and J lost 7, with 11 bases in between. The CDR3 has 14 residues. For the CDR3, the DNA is TGTGCCAGCAGCTCCCGGACAGCCAATTCACCCCTCCACTTT. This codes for CASSSRTANSPLHF.